The rows below give T cell receptor beta chains drawn from one sample of a study of cytomegalovirus exposure and HLA in healthy donors. Assay used: immunoSEQ multiplex PCR; TCRdb lists only in-frame clones, some missing. Here the sample spans some 330,000 clones, 75% to 90% being singletons. The specimen sequenced was PBMCs. The receptor set was obtained from a woman between 18 and 29 years old in good health and CMV-seronegative. Each CDR3 is given with its conserved first and last residue. A D gene is named only where the DNA matches it firmly. Size values are once, few and many counts, or a class for expanded clones, and some rows have none.

clone_size	d_call	j_call	v_call	cdr3_aa	cdr3_nt
NA	NA	TRBJ2-6	TRBV4-3	CASSQGRQGWTGANVLTF	TGCGCCAGCAGCCAAGGCCGGCAGGGGTGGACTGGGGCCAACGTCCTGACTTTC
NA	TRBD2	TRBJ2-1	TRBV19	CASSAPGLAAYNEQFF	TGTGCCAGTAGTGCACCGGGACTAGCGGCCTACAATGAGCAGTTCTTC
NA	NA	TRBJ1-1	TRBV5-1	CASSLVGSTEAFF	TGCGCCAGCAGCTTAGTCGGGAGCACTGAAGCTTTCTTT
few	NA	TRBJ2-1	TRBV7-3	CASSLAGGSLDEQFF	TGTGCCAGCAGCTTAGCAGGAGGGTCCCTCGATGAGCAGTTCTTC
NA	NA	TRBJ2-1	TRBV5-6	CASSLAVEQFF	TGTGCCAGCAGCTTGGCAGTTGAGCAGTTCTTC
NA	TRBD2	TRBJ2-7	TRBV5-1	CASSTGLDSYEQYF	TGCGCCAGCAGTACGGGACTAGACTCCTACGAGCAGTACTTC
NA	TRBD2	TRBJ2-5	TRBV7-3	CASSSIAGVAGGETQYF	TGTGCCAGCAGCTCCATCGCGGGAGTAGCGGGAGGGGAGACCCAGTACTTC
once	NA	TRBJ2-1	TRBV11-2	CASSSLNEQFF	TGTGCCAGCAGCTCTCTCAATGAGCAGTTCTTC
NA	NA	TRBJ2-1	TRBV10-3	CAISSQGSGVSGSNEQFF	TGTGCCATCAGTTCACAGGGGTCGGGGGTAAGCGGGAGCAATGAGCAGTTCTTC
NA	NA	TRBJ1-1	TRBV9	CASSPTVNTEAFF	TGTGCCAGCAGCCCAACAGTGAACACTGAAGCTTTCTTT
NA	TRBD1	TRBJ1-1	TRBV2	CASSRQGEAFF	TGTGCCAGCAGCCGACAGGGTGAGGCTTTCTTT
NA	TRBD2	TRBJ2-3	TRBV28	CASSLDSLAGERGDTQYF	TGTGCCAGCAGTTTAGATTCTCTAGCGGGAGAGAGGGGTGATACGCAGTATTTT
NA	NA	TRBJ2-7	TRBV6-5	CASSYFSGSHEQYF	TGTGCCAGCAGTTACTTCTCGGGATCCCACGAGCAGTACTTC
NA	NA	TRBJ2-7	TRBV6-5	CASSDSSYEQYF	TGTGCCAGCAGCGACTCCAGCTACGAGCAGTACTTC
NA	NA	TRBJ2-5	TRBV12-5	CASGSIAAEETQYF	TGTGCTAGTGGTTCGATAGCGGCCGAAGAGACCCAGTACTTC
NA	TRBD2	TRBJ2-7	TRBV27	CASSPEGRSGGYEQYF	TGTGCCAGCAGTCCAGAGGGCCGGTCGGGAGGGTACGAGCAGTACTTC
NA	NA	TRBJ2-1	TRBV29-1	CSVEDLRPGLAYNEQFF	TGCAGCGTTGAAGATCTTCGCCCAGGCCTTGCCTACAATGAGCAGTTCTTC
once	TRBD1	TRBJ2-7	TRBV5-4	CASQSTGTGINEQYF	TGTGCCAGCCAAAGTACCGGGACAGGGATAAACGAGCAGTACTTC
NA	TRBD2	TRBJ2-1	TRBV5-1	CASSLGLAGAEGEQFF	TGCGCCAGCAGCTTGGGCCTAGCGGGAGCCGAGGGTGAGCAGTTCTTC
NA	TRBD2	TRBJ2-1	TRBV4-2	CASSQVPLAGGFNEQFF	TGTGCCAGCAGCCAAGTTCCGCTAGCGGGAGGATTCAATGAGCAGTTCTTC
NA	NA	TRBJ2-7	TRBV7-2	CASSQEGMRIYEQYF	TGTGCCAGCAGCCAAGAGGGTATGCGCATATACGAGCAGTACTTC
NA	TRBD2	TRBJ2-7	TRBV4-2	CASSQGLAGDEQYF	TGTGCCAGCAGCCAAGGACTAGCGGGAGACGAGCAGTACTTC
NA	NA	TRBJ2-7	TRBV27	CASSFALQSSGYEQYF	TGTGCCAGCAGTTTCGCCTTGCAAAGTTCGGGCTACGAGCAGTACTTC
NA	NA	TRBJ2-2	TRBV7-9	CASNMNLINTGELFF	TGTGCCAGCAACATGAACCTTATTAACACCGGGGAGCTGTTTTTT
NA	NA	TRBJ1-1	TRBV7-9	CASSYREAFF	TGTGCCAGCAGTTACAGGGAAGCTTTCTTT
NA	TRBD1	TRBJ1-3	TRBV7-2	CASSLQGGSGNTIYF	TGTGCCAGCAGTCTACAGGGGGGGTCTGGAAACACCATATATTTT
NA	NA	TRBJ1-2	TRBV11-2	CASSATLYGYTF	TGTGCCAGCAGCGCGACACTTTATGGCTACACCTTC
NA	TRBD2	TRBJ2-1	TRBV28	CASSLSLAGVNEQFF	TGTGCCAGCAGCCTCTCCCTAGCGGGAGTAAATGAGCAGTTCTTC
few	NA	TRBJ2-7	TRBV10-3	CAISAAGNEQYF	TGTGCCATCAGCGCGGCCGGAAACGAGCAGTACTTC
NA	NA	TRBJ2-5	TRBV28	CASNLVGFQETQYF	TGTGCCAGCAATTTAGTGGGCTTCCAAGAGACCCAGTACTTC
NA	NA	TRBJ2-2	TRBV7-3	CASSPLTGTGELFF	TGTGCCAGCAGCCCTTTAACAGGGACCGGGGAGCTGTTTTTT
NA	NA	TRBJ1-1	TRBV10-3	CAISESYQVTEAFF	TGTGCCATCAGTGAGTCGTACCAGGTCACTGAAGCTTTCTTT
few	NA	TRBJ1-3	TRBV19	CASRRATGNTIYF	TGTGCCAGTAGGAGGGCTACTGGAAACACCATATATTTT
NA	TRBD1	TRBJ1-1	TRBV18	CASSPREQGEAFF	TGTGCCAGCTCACCAAGGGAACAGGGGGAAGCTTTCTTT
NA	TRBD2	TRBJ2-1	TRBV7-3	CASSSAGLAGGTEQFF	TGTGCCAGCAGCTCAGCGGGACTAGCGGGAGGGACTGAGCAGTTCTTC
NA	TRBD1	TRBJ2-7	TRBV9	CASSVGLGGQGVTYEQYF	TGTGCCAGCAGCGTAGGGTTAGGAGGACAGGGGGTTACCTACGAGCAGTACTTC
NA	TRBD1	TRBJ1-1	TRBV18	CAWGRGREDTEAFF	TGTGCCTGGGGCAGGGGGCGAGAGGATACTGAAGCTTTCTTT
NA	TRBD1	TRBJ2-3	TRBV19	CATTLTGGTDTQYF	TGTGCCACCACCTTGACAGGGGGTACAGATACGCAGTATTTT
NA	TRBD1	TRBJ2-1	TRBV6-5	CASSLDRDSYNEQFF	TGTGCCAGCAGCCTAGACAGGGACTCCTACAATGAGCAGTTCTTC
NA	NA	TRBJ2-5	TRBV7-2	CASSLSEETQYF	TGTGCCAGCAGCTTATCCGAAGAGACCCAGTACTTC
NA	NA	TRBJ1-1	TRBV29-1	CSVGRILQGEAFF	TGCAGCGTTGGAAGAATATTACAGGGTGAAGCTTTCTTT
NA	TRBD1	TRBJ2-7	TRBV9	CASSSRQGAYEQYF	TGTGCCAGCAGCTCAAGACAGGGGGCGTACGAGCAGTACTTC
NA	TRBD2	TRBJ2-1	TRBV5-4	CASSLDVSSGRIYNEQFF	TGTGCCAGCAGCTTGGACGTCTCTAGCGGGAGAATATACAATGAGCAGTTCTTC
NA	NA	TRBJ2-7	TRBV4-2	CASSQELLAYEQYF	TGTGCCAGCAGCCAAGAACTCCTCGCCTACGAGCAGTACTTC
once	TRBD2	TRBJ2-7	TRBV14	CASSQGLAGNSYEQYF	TGTGCCAGCAGCCAAGGACTAGCGGGAAACTCCTACGAGCAGTACTTC
NA	TRBD1	TRBJ2-7	TRBV7-2	CASSRDRALPYEQYF	TGTGCCAGCAGTAGGGACAGGGCGCTCCCCTACGAGCAGTACTTC
NA	TRBD1	TRBJ1-2	TRBV11-2	CASSPPGNRDRGDYGYTF	TGTGCCAGCAGCCCACCGGGAAACCGGGACAGGGGCGACTATGGCTACACCTTC